This T cell receptor (beta chain) was retrieved from a study of HIV-infected patients and healthy controls. TCRdb re-called the 5' RACE reads with MiXCR, one entry per CDR3 protein. The table records 55,000 to 70,000 distinct CDR3 sequences, 15% to 20% of them present only once. This clonotype was seen at least ten times. This CDR3 spans 15 amino acids. The germline V gene encodes CDR1 SEHNR and CDR2 FQNEAQ (reference sequence). V was clipped by 5 bases and J by 4 bases, with 17 bases between them. The TCR sequence derives from a human donor in good health. The sequencing input was CD4+ T cells from blood. The V call is TRBV7-9, the J call TRBJ1-2, with D possibly being TRBD1 (6 bases). The CDR3 is CASSPTFTGIYGYTF. CDR3 DNA: TGTGCCAGCAGCCCAACCTTTACAGGGATCTATGGCTACACCTTC.